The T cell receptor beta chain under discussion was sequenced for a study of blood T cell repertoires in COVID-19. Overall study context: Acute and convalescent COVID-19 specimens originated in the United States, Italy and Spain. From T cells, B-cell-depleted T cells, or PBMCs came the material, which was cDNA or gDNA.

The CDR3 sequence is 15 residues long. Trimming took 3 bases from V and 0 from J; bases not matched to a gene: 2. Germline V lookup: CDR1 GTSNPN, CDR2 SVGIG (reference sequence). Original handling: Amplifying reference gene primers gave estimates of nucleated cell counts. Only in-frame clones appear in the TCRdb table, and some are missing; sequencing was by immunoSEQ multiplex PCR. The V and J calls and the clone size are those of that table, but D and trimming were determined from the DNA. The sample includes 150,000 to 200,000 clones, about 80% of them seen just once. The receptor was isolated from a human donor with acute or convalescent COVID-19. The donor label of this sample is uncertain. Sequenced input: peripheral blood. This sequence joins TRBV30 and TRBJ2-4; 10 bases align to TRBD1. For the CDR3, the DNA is TGTGCCTGGAGCGGGACAGGGGAAGCCAAAAACATTCAGTACTTC. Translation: CAWSGTGEAKNIQYF. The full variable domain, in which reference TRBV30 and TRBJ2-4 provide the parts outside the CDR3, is SQTIHQWPATLVQPVGSPLSLECTVEGTSNPNLYWYRQAAGRGLQLLFYSVGIGQISSEVPQNLSASRPQDRQFILSSKKLLLSDSGFYLCAWSGTGEAKNIQYFGAGTRLSVL.